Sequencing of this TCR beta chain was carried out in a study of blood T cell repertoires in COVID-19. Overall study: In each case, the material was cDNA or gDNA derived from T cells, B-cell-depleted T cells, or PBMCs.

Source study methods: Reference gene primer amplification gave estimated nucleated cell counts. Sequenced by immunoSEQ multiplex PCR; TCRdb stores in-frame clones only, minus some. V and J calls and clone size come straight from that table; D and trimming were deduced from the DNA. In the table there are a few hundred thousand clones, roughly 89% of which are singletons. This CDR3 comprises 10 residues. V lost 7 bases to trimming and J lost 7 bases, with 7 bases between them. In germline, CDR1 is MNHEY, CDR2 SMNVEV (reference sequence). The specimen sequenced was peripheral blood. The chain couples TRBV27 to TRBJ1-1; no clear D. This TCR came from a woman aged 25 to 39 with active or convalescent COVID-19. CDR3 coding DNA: TGTGCCAGCACCCCTTTTGAAGCTTTCTTT. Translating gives CASTPFEAFF.